The 30 T cell receptor beta chains in this list originate from one sample, sequenced in a study of blood T cell repertoires in COVID-19. Profiled with immunoSEQ multiplex PCR; TCRdb holds only in-frame clones, not every one. The data contain some 180,000 clones, 86% of them seen just once; the ten biggest clones take up approximately 23%. The material sequenced was PBMCs or T cells enriched from blood (not recorded which). Every receptor here comes from a woman aged 40 to 50 in a cohort exposed to, infected with or recovered from COVID-19 (not recorded which).

This chain's CDR3 is CASSLAGTGGAQTQYF. CDR3 coding DNA: TGTGCCAGCAGCTTAGCGGGGACAGGGGGCGCCCAGACCCAGTACTTC. J is TRBJ2-5 and V is TRBV7-2; the match to TRBD1 covers 12 bases. Germline CDR1 is SGHTA and CDR2 is FQGNSA. Germline trimming cut 0 bases from V and 6 bases from J; bases unmatched to any gene: 5. This CDR3 comprises 16 residues.

CDR3 protein: CASSQSQQGNQPQHF. The CDR3 DNA reads TGTGCCAGCAGCCAATCGCAGCAGGGTAATCAGCCCCAGCATTTT. This chain uses TRBV4-2 with TRBJ1-5; D perhaps matches TRBD1 (5 bases). Trimming left V 2 bases short and J 4 bases short, with 12 bases between. Germline CDR1 LGHNA, CDR2 YNFKEQ. The CDR3 runs 15 residues.

V gene TRBV4-3 combines with J gene TRBJ1-5; D ambiguous. Between the trimmed V and J ends, which lost 1 base and 7 bases, there was a span of 11 bases. CDR3 size: 14 residues. Germline CDR1 and CDR2: LGHNA and YSLEER. CDR3 coding DNA: TGCGCCAGCAGCCAAGGAGGAGACGGACAGCCCCAGCATTTT. Protein: CASSQGGDGQPQHF.

The V gene is TRBV4-1, the J gene TRBJ2-5; maybe TRBD2 (6 bases). The V gene lost 1 base and the J gene lost 5 bases, with 14 bases spanning the gap. The CDR3 extends over 15 amino acids. Germline values: CDR1 MGHRA, CDR2 YSYEKL. The CDR3 here is CASSQGPGGSETQYF. Here the CDR3 DNA reads TGCGCCAGCAGCCAAGGGCCCGGGGGAAGTGAGACCCAGTACTTC.

The rearrangement joins TRBV1 to TRBJ1-5. TRBV1 is a pseudogene. The CDR3 consists of 19 residues. CDR3 region: CTSSHWDGGMGDSNQPQHF. Here the CDR3 DNA reads TGCACCAGCAGCCATTGGGATGGAGGGATGGGTGATAGCAATCAGCCCCAGCATTTT.

The chain has TRBV27 and TRBJ2-7, with 9 bases identical to TRBD2. V lost 3 bases to trimming and J lost 0 bases; unmatched junction nucleotides: 3. From germline, CDR1 is MNHEY and CDR2 SMNVEV (reference sequence). CDR3 length: 15 residues. CDR3 nucleotide sequence: TGTGCCAGCAGTTTCAGCGGGGGGAGCTCCTACGAGCAGTACTTC. Translated: CASSFSGGSSYEQYF.

In DNA, the CDR3 is TGTGCCAGTAGTGCGGGGAGGGGCTACGAGCAGTACTTC. This encodes CASSAGRGYEQYF. The V call is TRBV19, the J call TRBJ2-7; 7 bases align to TRBD2. In germline, CDR1 is LNHDA, CDR2 SQIVND (reference sequence). V lost 5 bases and J lost 3; bases outside the gene matches: 4. The CDR3 runs 13 residues.

The V call is TRBV19, the J call TRBJ2-3, with 7 bases that match TRBD1. This CDR3 is built from 15 residues. With V trimmed by 3 bases and J by 3 bases, 6 bases remained unmatched. Germline V CDR1 and CDR2: LNHDA, SQIVND (reference sequence). CDR3 loop: CASSISGTATDTQYF. The DNA of the CDR3 is TGTGCCAGTAGTATCTCCGGGACAGCGACAGATACGCAGTATTTT.

The CDR3 here is CASSQGGRVPYEQYF. CDR3 DNA sequence: TGTGCCAGCAGCCAAGGTGGGCGGGTTCCCTACGAGCAGTACTTC. The chain couples TRBV3-1 (or the pseudogene TRBV3-2) to TRBJ2-7; a weak D match, TRBD2 (5 bases). The CDR3 spans 15 residues. The V gene's germline CDR1 is LGHDT and CDR2 YNNKEL (reference sequence). Trimming took off 1 base at V and 2 bases at J, with 12 bases between the two ends.

This clone showed up just once. The rearrangement joins TRBV28 to TRBJ1-3, with D possibly matching TRBD1 (6 bases). CDR3 length: 15 amino acids. The V gene's germline CDR1 is MDHEN and CDR2 SYDVKM. The V end lost 6 bases, the J end lost 1 base, and 13 bases lay between the germline ends. For the CDR3, the DNA is TGTGCCAGCAGCAGTACAGGGATGTCTGGAAACACCATATATTTT. Translation gives CASSSTGMSGNTIYF.

The chain uses TRBV4-3 and TRBJ2-3; D is uncertain. The V end was cut by 1 base, the J end by 2 bases, with 7 bases between. The CDR3 is 14 amino acids. CDR1 is LGHNA and CDR2 is YSLEER in the germline V gene. The CDR3 DNA follows: TGCGCCAGCAGCCAAGTTCCCCTCACAGATACGCAGTATTTT. Protein product: CASSQVPLTDTQYF.

The chain joins TRBV7-6 to TRBJ1-1, with a possible D match to TRBD1 (6 bases). The CDR3 is 16 amino acids. V was trimmed by 1 base and J by 6 bases, leaving 18 bases between them. Germline V lookup: CDR1 SGHVS, CDR2 FNYEAQ. CDR3 in amino acids: CASSLETTRGGAEAFF. DNA of the CDR3: TGTGCCAGCAGCTTAGAGACAACAAGGGGGGGGGCTGAAGCTTTCTTT.

The gene calls are TRBV24-1 and TRBJ1-2, with TRBD1 matching 7 bases. The V segment lost 4 bases and the J segment 5 bases; nucleotides outside the gene matches: 9. Looked up from germline, CDR1 is KGHDR and CDR2 is SFDVKD. CDR3 size: 15 residues. CDR3 residues: CATSDRAQQGYGYTF. CDR3 sequence (DNA): TGTGCCACCAGTGACCGAGCCCAACAGGGGTATGGCTACACCTTC.

V gene TRBV4-1 combines with J gene TRBJ1-6, with TRBD1 matching over 12 bases. After removal of 4 bases from V and 4 bases from J, the junction contained 5 bases not matched to a gene. This CDR3 is built from 17 residues. Per germline, CDR1 MGHRA and CDR2 YSYEKL. This chain's CDR3 is CASSLGTGGDYNSPLHF. The CDR3 DNA reads as TGCGCCAGCAGCCTCGGGACAGGGGGCGATTATAATTCACCCCTCCACTTT.

V gene TRBV12-3 or TRBV12-4 combines with J gene TRBJ1-2; weak D call: TRBD1 (6 bases). V lost 6 bases, J lost 4 bases, and 12 bases lay in between. The CDR3 is 13 amino acids. DNA for the CDR3: TGTGCCAGCAGCATCGACAGGCCCTATGGCTACACCTTC. Protein sequence: CASSIDRPYGYTF.

The CDR3 here is CASSLASGRNEQFF. The CDR3 region has the DNA TGTGCCAGCAGCTTGGCTAGCGGTCGGAATGAGCAGTTCTTC. The chain employs TRBV7-8 and TRBJ2-1, with 7 bases identical to TRBD2. The CDR3 is 14 residues long. Germline-derived CDR1 and CDR2 are SGHVS and FQNEAQ. V lost 3 bases to trimming and J lost 7 bases; unmatched junction nucleotides: 6. Full variable domain (remainder filled in from reference TRBV7-8 and TRBJ2-1): GAGVSQSPRYKVAKRGQDVALRCDPISGHVSLFWYQQALGQGPEFLTYFQNEAQLDKSGLPSDRFFAERPEGSVSTLKIQRTQQEDSAVYLCASSLASGRNEQFFGPGTRLTVL.

In this sample, this clone turned up a few times. The chain links TRBV7-9 to TRBJ1-1; tentatively, D is TRBD1 (5 bases). Trimming took off 3 bases at V and 4 bases at J, with 9 bases between the two ends. In germline, CDR1 is SEHNR, CDR2 FQNEAQ (reference sequence). The CDR3 is made up of 13 amino acids. CDR3 amino acids: CASSFGQGTEAFF. In nucleotides, the CDR3 is TGTGCCAGCAGCTTTGGCCAGGGCACTGAAGCTTTCTTT. The full variable domain, completed using reference TRBV7-9 and TRBJ1-1, is DTGVSQNPRHKITKRGQNVTFRCDPISEHNRLYWYRQTLGQGPEFLTYFQNEAQLEKSRLLSDRFSAERPKGSFSTLEIQRTEQGDSAMYLCASSFGQGTEAFFGQGTRLTVV.

The chain carries TRBV18 and TRBJ1-6, with no clear D. The V end was cut by 8 bases, the J end by 7 bases, with 18 bases between. The CDR3 is made up of 15 amino acids. Germline CDR1 KGHSH, CDR2 LQKENI. CDR3 loop: CASKDEGYKNSPLHF. CDR3 nucleotides: TGTGCCAGCAAAGACGAGGGCTACAAGAATTCACCCCTCCACTTT.

CDR3 region: CAISTGEREQFF. The DNA for the CDR3 is TGTGCCATCAGTACGGGGGAACGTGAGCAGTTCTTC. The chain employs TRBV10-3 and TRBJ2-1, with D possibly matching TRBD2 (6 bases). Germline lookup yields CDR1 ENHRY and CDR2 SYGVKD. The length of the CDR3 is 12 residues. V lost 5 bases to trimming and J lost 9 bases, with 11 bases between them.

This chain links TRBV18 with TRBJ2-3, with TRBD1 as a possible D gene (5 bases). Trimming took 1 base from V and 1 from J, leaving 15 bases between them. This CDR3 spans 17 amino acids. The germline V gene has CDR1 KGHSH and CDR2 LQKENI. CDR3 coding DNA: TGTGCCAGCTCACCACTTCAGGCGAGACAGCGCACAGATACGCAGTATTTT. It is translated as CASSPLQARQRTDTQYF.

The chain is built from TRBV6-5 and TRBJ2-7; no clear D gene. V shed 3 bases and J shed 0 bases, with 9 bases lying between them. CDR3 length: 14 residues. Germline V lookup: CDR1 MNHEY, CDR2 SVGAGI. The CDR3 reads CASSYTRISYEQYF. CDR3 nucleotides: TGTGCCAGCAGTTATACCAGGATCTCCTACGAGCAGTACTTC.

The genes are TRBV24-1 and TRBJ2-1; a possible D gene is TRBD2 (6 bases). V was cut by 3 bases and J by 9 bases, with 11 bases left in between. Germline CDR1 KGHDR, CDR2 SFDVKD. CDR3 length equals 13 residues. The CDR3: CATSDLREVEQFF. CDR3 bases: TGTGCCACCAGTGATCTGAGGGAGGTTGAGCAGTTCTTC.

This chain uses TRBV4-1 with TRBJ2-7, with D perhaps TRBD2 (5 bases). This CDR3 has 16 amino acids. Germline V gives CDR1 MGHRA, CDR2 YSYEKL. Trimming removed 1 base from V and 0 bases from J, with 13 bases in between. CDR3 in amino acids: CASSQAPGISSYEQYF. The CDR3 DNA follows: TGCGCCAGCAGCCAAGCCCCCGGGATAAGCTCCTACGAGCAGTACTTC.

The table lists this clone with a few counts. The CDR3 loop is CASSESAGGVEKLFF. The CDR3 nucleotides read TGTGCCAGCAGTGAATCGGCAGGGGGCGTTGAAAAACTGTTTTTT. This chain connects TRBV6-1 to TRBJ1-4; 8 nucleotides match TRBD1. Germline V gene sequence: CDR1 MNHNS, CDR2 SASEGT. Unmatched junction bases numbered 6, after V lost 2 bases and J lost 7 bases. The CDR3 loop spans 15 amino acids.

The CDR3 DNA reads as TGTGCCAGCAGTGAATCTGACTGGAACACTGAAGCTTTCTTT. Residues: CASSESDWNTEAFF. The V call is TRBV25-1, the J call TRBJ1-1; D is undetermined. The germline CDR1 and CDR2 sequences are MGHDK and SYGVNS. V dropped 1 base and J dropped 1 base, with 7 bases sitting between them. This CDR3 comprises 14 residues.

The gene calls are TRBV4-1 and TRBJ2-7; the match to TRBD1 covers 10 bases. With V trimmed by 4 bases and J by 3 bases, 6 bases remained unmatched. The length of the CDR3 is 15 residues. Germline lookup yields CDR1 MGHRA and CDR2 YSYEKL. The CDR3 here is CASSRGQGDLYEQYF. CDR3 sequence (DNA): TGCGCCAGCAGCCGAGGACAGGGGGACCTCTACGAGCAGTACTTC.

With respect to this clone: Other DNA sequences within the sample encode an identical CDR3. The gene calls are TRBV19 and TRBJ1-1; possibly TRBD1 for D (5 bases). With 3 bases removed from V and 2 bases from J, the gap between germline ends came to 7 bases. Germline V gene lookup returns CDR1 LNHDA and CDR2 SQIVND (reference sequence). The CDR3 length is 13 residues. CDR3 bases: TGTGCCAGTAGTATCCAGGGAAACACTGAAGCTTTCTTT. The encoded protein is CASSIQGNTEAFF. Using reference TRBV19 and TRBJ1-1 for the parts outside the CDR3, the full variable domain is DGGITQSPKYLFRKEGQNVTLSCEQNLNHDAMYWYRQDPGQGLRLIYYSQIVNDFQKGDIAEGYSVSREKKESFPLTVTSAQKNPTAFYLCASSIQGNTEAFFGQGTRLTVV.

The chain is built from TRBV4-1 and TRBJ2-7, with D hard to call. The V gene's germline CDR1 is MGHRA and CDR2 YSYEKL. This CDR3 contains 13 residues. V was pared by 1 base and J by 1 base, with 5 bases between. Written as DNA, the CDR3 is TGCGCCAGCAGCCAAGGGCCTTCCTACGAGCAGTACTTC. Translating it yields CASSQGPSYEQYF.

A remark on this clone: The sample holds other DNA sequences that translate to the same CDR3. This chain links TRBV12-3 or TRBV12-4 with TRBJ1-1; D perhaps matches TRBD1 (5 bases). V was cut by 6 bases and J by 5 bases, with 10 bases left in between. The CDR3 has 12 residues. CDR3 bases: TGTGCCAGCAGCCTACAGGTGACTGAAGCTTTCTTT. Translating it yields CASSLQVTEAFF.

This clone appeared once. V and J are TRBV5-1 and TRBJ2-2, with D possibly being TRBD1 (5 bases). CDR1 SGHRS and CDR2 YFSETQ come from the germline V gene. CDR3 length equals 16 residues. Trimming took off 4 bases at V and 6 bases at J, with 19 bases between the two ends. For the CDR3, the DNA is TGCGCCAGCAGCCGGCCTGGGGCCAGGGAAGCCGGGGAGCTGTTTTTT. Translated: CASSRPGAREAGELFF. The variable domain in full, completed from reference TRBV5-1 and TRBJ2-2, reads KAGVTQTPRYLIKTRGQQVTLSCSPISGHRSVSWYQQTPGQGLQFLFEYFSETQRNKGNFPGRFSGRQFSNSRSEMNVSTLELGDSALYLCASSRPGAREAGELFFGEGSRLTVL.